What follows describes a single T cell receptor beta chain. These data come from a study of blood T cell repertoires in COVID-19. Across the whole study: From the United States, Italy and Spain came samples of acute and convalescent COVID-19. The cDNA or gDNA used as material had been derived from T cells, B-cell-depleted T cells, or PBMCs.

V shed 1 base and J shed 0 bases, with 13 bases lying between them. The CDR3 spans 16 residues. CDR1 and CDR2 (germline): SGHVS, FQNEAQ. Original handling: From reference gene primer amplification, estimates of nucleated cell counts were derived. Clones were read by immunoSEQ multiplex PCR, and TCRdb kept only the in-frame ones, dropping some. Clonal size and the V and J genes are those of that table, whereas D and trimming came from the DNA. Of over 150,000 clones in the sample, just under 85% are singletons; the top ten hold about 29%. The sample taken for sequencing was peripheral blood. J is TRBJ2-7 and V is TRBV7-8, with D possibly TRBD1 on 5 matching bases. This TCR derives from a woman aged 60 to 75 with acute or convalescent COVID-19. The CDR3 is CASSLVGQGYSYEQYF. The CDR3 DNA is TGTGCCAGCAGCTTAGTCGGGCAGGGTTACTCCTACGAGCAGTACTTC.